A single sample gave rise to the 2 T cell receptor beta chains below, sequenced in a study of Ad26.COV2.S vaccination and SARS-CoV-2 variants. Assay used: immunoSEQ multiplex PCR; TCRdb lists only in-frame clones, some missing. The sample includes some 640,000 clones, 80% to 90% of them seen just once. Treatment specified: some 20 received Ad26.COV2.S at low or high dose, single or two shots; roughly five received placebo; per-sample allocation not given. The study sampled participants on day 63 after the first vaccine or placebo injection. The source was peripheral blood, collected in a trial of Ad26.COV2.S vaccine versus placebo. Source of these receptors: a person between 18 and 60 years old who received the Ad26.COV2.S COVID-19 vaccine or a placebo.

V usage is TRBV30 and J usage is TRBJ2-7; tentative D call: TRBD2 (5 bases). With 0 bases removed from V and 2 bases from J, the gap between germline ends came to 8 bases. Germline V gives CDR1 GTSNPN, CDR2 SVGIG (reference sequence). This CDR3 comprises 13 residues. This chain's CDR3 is CAWSVAEPYEQYF. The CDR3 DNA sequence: TGTGCCTGGAGTGTAGCGGAGCCCTACGAGCAGTACTTC.

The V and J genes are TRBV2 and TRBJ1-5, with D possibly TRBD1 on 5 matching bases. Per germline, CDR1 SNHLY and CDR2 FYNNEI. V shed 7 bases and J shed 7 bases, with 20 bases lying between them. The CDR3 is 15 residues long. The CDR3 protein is CASNNPDGARQPQHF. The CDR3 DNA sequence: TGTGCCAGCAACAATCCGGACGGGGCTAGGCAGCCCCAGCATTTT.